The 9 T cell receptor beta chains given below trace back to one sample, sequenced in a study of T cell changes during pregnancy in multiple sclerosis. Repertoires were generated with immunoSEQ multiplex PCR, while TCRdb's copy carries only in-frame clones and drops some. The table has tens of thousands of clones, less than 95% seen once. The sample here was CD4+ T cells from peripheral blood mononuclear cells, taken in the third trimester of pregnancy. These receptors were obtained from a female donor in good health, enrolled as a control in a pregnancy study.

This chain links TRBV7-3 with TRBJ2-3; D perhaps matches TRBD1 (5 bases). The CDR3 spans 16 residues. Germline CDR1 is SGHTA and CDR2 is FQGTGA. Trimming removed 5 bases at V and 0 bases at J, with 15 bases between. In DNA, the CDR3 is TGTGCCAGCAGCCCCAGGGCAGGGCGAAGCACAGATACGCAGTATTTT. This encodes CASSPRAGRSTDTQYF.

The V and J genes are TRBV19 and TRBJ1-6; the D is unclear. The CDR3 spans 13 residues. Trimming left V 4 bases short and J 9 bases short, with 10 bases between. CDR1 is LNHDA and CDR2 is SQIVND in the germline V gene (reference sequence). CDR3 region: CASSSGLGSPLHF. Written as DNA, the CDR3 is TGTGCCAGTAGTAGCGGGCTTGGTTCACCCCTCCACTTT. Using reference TRBV19 and TRBJ1-6 for the parts outside the CDR3, the full variable domain is DGGITQSPKYLFRKEGQNVTLSCEQNLNHDAMYWYRQDPGQGLRLIYYSQIVNDFQKGDIAEGYSVSREKKESFPLTVTSAQKNPTAFYLCASSSGLGSPLHFGNGTRLTVT.

The genes are TRBV19 and TRBJ2-5; TRBD2 aligns across 8 bases. Per germline, CDR1 LNHDA and CDR2 SQIVND (reference sequence). The CDR3 runs to 15 residues. V shed 5 bases, J shed 3 bases, and the junction held 8 bases outside the gene matches. CDR3 bases: TGTGCCAGTAGTCGCGGGAGGACCCCGGAAGAGACCCAGTACTTC. Residues: CASSRGRTPEETQYF.

The rearrangement links TRBV9 to TRBJ2-2; 11 nucleotides align to TRBD2. This CDR3 comprises 17 residues. J lost 5 bases, V lost 3 bases, and 9 bases had no gene match. Germline V gives CDR1 SGDLS, CDR2 YYNGEE. The CDR3 sequence: CASSASSLAGGTGELFF. CDR3 nucleotides: TGTGCCAGCAGCGCTAGCAGTCTAGCGGGAGGTACCGGGGAGCTGTTTTTT.

This clone has just one count. The gene calls are TRBV4-2 and TRBJ2-7; D is unclear. Germline CDR1 LGHNA, CDR2 YNFKEQ. This CDR3 comprises 13 residues. V gave up 0 bases and J gave up 2 bases, with 5 bases separating them. In DNA form, the CDR3 reads TGTGCCAGCAGCCAAGATTATCCCTACGAGCAGTACTTC. Its translation: CASSQDYPYEQYF.

This clone was seen once. The CDR3 loop reads CASSLRKGDPGELFF. CDR3 bases: TGTGCCAGCTCACTAAGGAAGGGGGACCCCGGGGAGCTGTTTTTT. The gene calls are TRBV18 and TRBJ2-2, with a weak D call TRBD1 (6 bases). The CDR3 sequence is 15 residues long. Germline values: CDR1 KGHSH, CDR2 LQKENI. Between the trimmed V and J ends, which lost 4 bases and 6 bases, there was a span of 15 bases.

V usage is TRBV19 and J usage is TRBJ1-2, with TRBD1 identical over 11 bases. Germline assignment: CDR1 LNHDA and CDR2 SQIVND (reference sequence). The trim removed 6 bases at V and 3 bases at J, leaving 9 bases unmatched. The CDR3 sequence is 16 residues long. The CDR3 DNA is TGTGCCAGTAGAAAAGGACAGGGGGCGAAAGACTATGGCTACACCTTC. Protein sequence: CASRKGQGAKDYGYTF.

This CDR3 is CASSEGDGSSTDTQYF. The DNA for the CDR3 is TGTGCCAGCAGTGAGGGGGACGGATCTAGCACAGATACGCAGTATTTT. V is TRBV4-2 and J is TRBJ2-3; D is possibly TRBD1 (6 bases). Trimming took off 6 bases at V and 0 bases at J, with 16 bases between the two ends. Per germline, CDR1 LGHNA and CDR2 YNFKEQ. This CDR3 is built from 16 residues.

V is TRBV5-1 and J is TRBJ2-1; 8 nucleotides agree with TRBD2. Per the germline V gene, CDR1 is SGHRS and CDR2 is YFSETQ. V was clipped by 0 bases and J by 3 bases; unmatched bases: 8. This CDR3 has 17 amino acids. The CDR3 sequence is CASSLVAGGMIYNEQFF. The CDR3 nucleotides are TGCGCCAGCAGCTTGGTTGCGGGGGGCATGATCTACAATGAGCAGTTCTTC.